Here is one T cell receptor (beta chain) with its context. The CDR3 has 14 residues. V was shortened by 0 bases and J by 8 bases, with 10 bases between the two germline ends. Germline V gives CDR1 LGHNA, CDR2 YSLEER. Authors' data handling: Reference gene primer amplification in the assay estimated nucleated cell counts. The table came from immunoSEQ multiplex PCR; TCRdb's copy has only in-frame clones and leaves some out. The DNA was the basis for D and trimming; V, J and clone size are from that table. Of 200,000 or so clones listed, 70% to 90% were seen once; the top ten hold roughly 10%. This sample is part of a study of blood T cell repertoires in COVID-19. Study information: Specimens from acute and convalescent COVID-19 originated in the United States, Italy and Spain.

The chain has TRBV4-3 and TRBJ1-4; D remains ambiguous. Sequencing was performed on peripheral blood. The receptor was derived from a woman older than 75 with acute or convalescent COVID-19. CDR3 DNA: TGCGCCAGCAGCCAAGATGTGTCAAGCGAAAAACTGTTTTTT. It codes for CASSQDVSSEKLFF.